This T cell receptor beta chain was found in a study of blood T cell repertoires in COVID-19. About the study: From T cells, B-cell-depleted T cells, or PBMCs came the material, which was cDNA or gDNA.

Only in-frame clones appear in the TCRdb table, and some are missing; sequencing was by immunoSEQ multiplex PCR. Here the sample spans about 480,000 clones, 88% being singletons. Germline values: CDR1 KGHDR, CDR2 SFDVKD. The CDR3 length is 12 residues. Trimming removed 2 bases at V and 8 bases at J, with 8 bases between. The sequence came from a woman aged 40-49 years who had recovered from COVID-19. Sequencing was performed on PBMCs or T cells enriched from blood (not recorded which). The chain employs TRBV24-1 and TRBJ1-2, with D tentatively TRBD1 (5 bases). The CDR3 region is CATSDWGAGYTF. The CDR3 DNA reads as TGTGCCACCAGTGATTGGGGCGCCGGCTACACCTTC.